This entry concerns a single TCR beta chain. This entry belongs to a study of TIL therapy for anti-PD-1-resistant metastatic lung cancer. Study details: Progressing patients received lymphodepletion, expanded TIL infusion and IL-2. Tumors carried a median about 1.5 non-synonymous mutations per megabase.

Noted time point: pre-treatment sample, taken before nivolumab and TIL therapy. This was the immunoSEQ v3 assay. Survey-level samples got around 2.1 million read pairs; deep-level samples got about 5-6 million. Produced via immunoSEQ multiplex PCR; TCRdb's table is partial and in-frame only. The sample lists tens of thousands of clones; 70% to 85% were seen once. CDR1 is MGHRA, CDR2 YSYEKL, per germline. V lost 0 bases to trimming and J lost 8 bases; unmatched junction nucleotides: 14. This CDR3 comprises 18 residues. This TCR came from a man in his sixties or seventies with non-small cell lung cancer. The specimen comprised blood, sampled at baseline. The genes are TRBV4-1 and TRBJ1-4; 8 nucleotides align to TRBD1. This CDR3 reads CASSQEPYQTGAFEKLFF. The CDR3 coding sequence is TGCGCCAGCAGCCAAGAACCCTATCAGACAGGGGCGTTCGAAAAACTGTTTTTT.